The text below deals with one T cell receptor (beta chain). Its antigen is unidentified. The data were obtained in a study of cytomegalovirus exposure and HLA in healthy donors. Findings of the study overall: Follow-up analysis seemed to connect common viral pathogens with several of the most significant clusters identified. Rare TCR sequences dominated, though some public TCRs recurred in many donors. The authors judged a highly shared variant cluster likely a sequencing artifact. According to the study, around 160 TCR beta chains were cytomegalovirus-associated.

The study ran its PCR with 60 Vbeta and 13 Jbeta primers. Clones were read by immunoSEQ multiplex PCR, and TCRdb kept only the in-frame ones, dropping some. The table lists some 120,000 clones, roughly 82% of them singletons. The CDR3 is 13 residues long. Trimming removed 4 bases from V and 6 bases from J, with 12 bases in between. Germline CDR1 reads SGHTA; CDR2 reads FQGTGA. This sequence joins TRBV7-3 and TRBJ1-2; D may be TRBD1 (5 bases). The source material was PBMCs. This TCR was recovered from a woman in her thirties or forties in good health and CMV-seropositive. CDR3 DNA: TGTGCCAGCAGCTCAGGACACATCGATGGCTACACCTTC. This translates into CASSSGHIDGYTF.